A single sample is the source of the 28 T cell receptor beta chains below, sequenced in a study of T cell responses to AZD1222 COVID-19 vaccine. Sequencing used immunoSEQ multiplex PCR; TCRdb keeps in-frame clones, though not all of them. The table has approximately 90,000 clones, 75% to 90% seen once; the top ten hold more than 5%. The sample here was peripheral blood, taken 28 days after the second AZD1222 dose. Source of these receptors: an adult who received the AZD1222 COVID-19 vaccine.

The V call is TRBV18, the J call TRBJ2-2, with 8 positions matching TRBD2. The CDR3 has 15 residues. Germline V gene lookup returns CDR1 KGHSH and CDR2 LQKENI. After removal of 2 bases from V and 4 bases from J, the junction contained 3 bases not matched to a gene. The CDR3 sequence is CASSPLTSVTGELFF. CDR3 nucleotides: TGTGCCAGCTCACCATTGACTAGCGTCACCGGGGAGCTGTTTTTT. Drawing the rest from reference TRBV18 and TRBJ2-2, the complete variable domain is NAGVMQNPRHLVRRRGQEARLRCSPMKGHSHVYWYRQLPEEGLKFMVYLQKENIIDESGMPKERFSAEFPKEGPSILRIQQVVRGDSAAYFCASSPLTSVTGELFFGEGSRLTVL.

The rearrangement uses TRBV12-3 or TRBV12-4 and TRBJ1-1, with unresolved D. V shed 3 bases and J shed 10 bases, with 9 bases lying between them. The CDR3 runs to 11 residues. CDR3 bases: TGTGCCAGCAGTTTTGGGCTGGTAGCTTTCTTT. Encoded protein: CASSFGLVAFF.

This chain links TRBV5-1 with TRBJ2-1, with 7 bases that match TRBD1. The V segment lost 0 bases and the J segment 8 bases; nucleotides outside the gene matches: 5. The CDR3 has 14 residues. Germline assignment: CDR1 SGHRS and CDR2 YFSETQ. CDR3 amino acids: CASSLGQGAYEQFF. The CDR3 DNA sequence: TGCGCCAGCAGCTTGGGACAGGGAGCGTATGAGCAGTTCTTC.

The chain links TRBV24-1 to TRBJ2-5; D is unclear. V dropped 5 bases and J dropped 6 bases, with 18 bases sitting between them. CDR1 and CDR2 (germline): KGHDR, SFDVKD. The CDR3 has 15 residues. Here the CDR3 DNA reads TGTGCCACCAGTGGGCCGGCCTTGGGCGCCAAGACCCAGTACTTC. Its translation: CATSGPALGAKTQYF.

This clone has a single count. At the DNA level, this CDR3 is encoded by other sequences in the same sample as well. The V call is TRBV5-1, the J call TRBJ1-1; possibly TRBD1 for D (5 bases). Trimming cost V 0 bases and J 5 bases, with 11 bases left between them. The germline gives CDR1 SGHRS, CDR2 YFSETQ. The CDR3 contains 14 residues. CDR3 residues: CASSLGPGGTEAFF. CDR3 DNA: TGCGCCAGCAGCTTGGGCCCTGGGGGAACTGAAGCTTTCTTT.

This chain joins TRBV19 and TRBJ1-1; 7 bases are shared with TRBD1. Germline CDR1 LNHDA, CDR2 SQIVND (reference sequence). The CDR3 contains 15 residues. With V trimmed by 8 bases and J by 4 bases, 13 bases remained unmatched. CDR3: CASYPGGWMSTEAFF. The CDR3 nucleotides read TGTGCCAGTTATCCAGGGGGGTGGATGAGCACTGAAGCTTTCTTT.

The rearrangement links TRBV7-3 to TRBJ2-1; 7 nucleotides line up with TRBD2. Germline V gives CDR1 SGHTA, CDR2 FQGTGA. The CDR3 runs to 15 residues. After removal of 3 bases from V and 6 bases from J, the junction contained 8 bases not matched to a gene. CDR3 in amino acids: CASSFGQGGSNEQFF. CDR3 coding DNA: TGTGCCAGCAGCTTTGGGCAGGGAGGGTCCAATGAGCAGTTCTTC. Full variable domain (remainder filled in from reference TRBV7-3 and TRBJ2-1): GAGVSQTPSNKVTEKGKYVELRCDPISGHTALYWYRQSLGQGPEFLIYFQGTGAADDSGLPNDRFFAVRPEGSVSTLKIQRTERGDSAVYLCASSFGQGGSNEQFFGPGTRLTVL.

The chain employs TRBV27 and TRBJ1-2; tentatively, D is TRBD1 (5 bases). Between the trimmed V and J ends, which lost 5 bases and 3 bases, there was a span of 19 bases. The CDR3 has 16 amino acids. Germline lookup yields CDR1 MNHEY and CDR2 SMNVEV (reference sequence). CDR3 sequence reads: CASSPLLGTRDYGYTF. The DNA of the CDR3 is TGTGCCAGCAGTCCGCTTCTTGGGACCAGAGACTATGGCTACACCTTC.

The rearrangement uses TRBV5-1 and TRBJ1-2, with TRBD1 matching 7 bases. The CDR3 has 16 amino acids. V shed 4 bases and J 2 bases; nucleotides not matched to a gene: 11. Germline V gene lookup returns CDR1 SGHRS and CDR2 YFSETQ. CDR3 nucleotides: TGCGCCAGCAGCGGGGTAGGGACGGGACAGAACTATGGCTACACCTTC. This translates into CASSGVGTGQNYGYTF.

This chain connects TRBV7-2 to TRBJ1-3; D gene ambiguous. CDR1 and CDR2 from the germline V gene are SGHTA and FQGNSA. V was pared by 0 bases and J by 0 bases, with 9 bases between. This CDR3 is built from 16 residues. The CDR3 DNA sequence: TGTGCCAGCAGCTTAGCGGTCAGGAGCTCTGGAAACACCATATATTTT. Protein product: CASSLAVRSSGNTIYF.

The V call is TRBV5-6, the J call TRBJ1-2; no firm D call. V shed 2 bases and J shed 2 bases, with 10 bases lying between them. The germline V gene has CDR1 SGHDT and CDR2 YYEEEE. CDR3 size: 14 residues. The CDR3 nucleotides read TGTGCCAGCAGCTTCGAACAGCGAAACTATGGCTACACCTTC. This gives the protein CASSFEQRNYGYTF.

The CDR3 nucleotides are TGTGCCAGCAGCCAGAGTGGAGGGGGCCATCAGCCCCAGCATTTT. It is translated as CASSQSGGGHQPQHF. This rearrangement joins TRBV3-1 (or the pseudogene TRBV3-2) to TRBJ1-5; TRBD1 agrees at 7 bases. CDR1 and CDR2 from the germline V gene are LGHDT and YNNKEL (reference sequence). V shed 3 bases and J 5 bases; nucleotides not matched to a gene: 7. The CDR3 loop spans 15 amino acids.

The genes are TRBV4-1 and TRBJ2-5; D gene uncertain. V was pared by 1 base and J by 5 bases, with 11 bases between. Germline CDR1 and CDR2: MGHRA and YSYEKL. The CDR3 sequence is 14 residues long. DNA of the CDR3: TGCGCCAGCAGCCAAGTTACGTGGGCCGAGACCCAGTACTTC. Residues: CASSQVTWAETQYF.

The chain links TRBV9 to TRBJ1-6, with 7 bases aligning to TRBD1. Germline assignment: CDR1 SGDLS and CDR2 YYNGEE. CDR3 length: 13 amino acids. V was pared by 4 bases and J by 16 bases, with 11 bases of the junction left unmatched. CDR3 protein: CASSLNGRDSLHF. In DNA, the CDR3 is TGTGCCAGCAGCCTAAATGGGAGGGACAGTCTCCACTTT.

This CDR3 reads CASSLRLSGRTEAFF. DNA for the CDR3: TGTGCCAGCAGTCTCCGTTTGTCGGGGCGGACTGAAGCTTTCTTT. The chain carries TRBV6-5 and TRBJ1-1; a weak D match, TRBD1 (5 bases). CDR1 and CDR2 (germline): MNHEY, SVGAGI. Trimming took off 5 bases at V and 5 bases at J, with 18 bases between the two ends. The CDR3 spans 15 residues.

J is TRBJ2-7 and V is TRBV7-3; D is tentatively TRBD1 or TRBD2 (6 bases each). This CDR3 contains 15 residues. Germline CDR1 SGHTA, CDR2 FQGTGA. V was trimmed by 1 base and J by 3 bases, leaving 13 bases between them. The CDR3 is CASSLRSGADYEQYF. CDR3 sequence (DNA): TGTGCCAGCAGCTTAAGGTCGGGGGCCGACTACGAGCAGTACTTC.

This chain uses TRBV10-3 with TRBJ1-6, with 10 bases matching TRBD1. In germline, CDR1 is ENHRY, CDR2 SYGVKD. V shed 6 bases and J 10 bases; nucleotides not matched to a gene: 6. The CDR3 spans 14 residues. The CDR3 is CAISRQGAGSPLHF. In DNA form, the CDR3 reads TGTGCCATCAGCAGACAGGGGGCAGGCTCACCCCTCCACTTT.

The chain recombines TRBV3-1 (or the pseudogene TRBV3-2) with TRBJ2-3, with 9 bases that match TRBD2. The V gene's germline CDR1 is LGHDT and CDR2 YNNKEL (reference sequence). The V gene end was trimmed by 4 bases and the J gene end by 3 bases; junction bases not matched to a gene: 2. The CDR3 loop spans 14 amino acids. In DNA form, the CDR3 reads TGTGCCAGCAGCCTGCGGGGGGGGACAGATACGCAGTATTTT. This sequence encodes CASSLRGGTDTQYF.

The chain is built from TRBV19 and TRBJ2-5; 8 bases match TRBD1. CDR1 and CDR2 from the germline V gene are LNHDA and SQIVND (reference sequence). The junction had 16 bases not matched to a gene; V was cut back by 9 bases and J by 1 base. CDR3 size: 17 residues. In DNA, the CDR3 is TGTGCCAGCCAATCCGGGACAGGAGCTATTATCCAAGAGACCCAGTACTTC. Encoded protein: CASQSGTGAIIQETQYF.

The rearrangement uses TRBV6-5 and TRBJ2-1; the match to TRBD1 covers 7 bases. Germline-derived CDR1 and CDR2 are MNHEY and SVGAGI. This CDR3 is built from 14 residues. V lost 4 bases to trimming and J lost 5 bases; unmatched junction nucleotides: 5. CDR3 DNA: TGTGCCAGCAGTTCTTCCGGGACAGACAATGAGCAGTTCTTC. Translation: CASSSSGTDNEQFF.

The CDR3: CASSPTGLGEAQHF. CDR3 coding DNA: TGTGCCAGCAGTCCCACAGGGTTAGGTGAGGCCCAGCATTTT. The chain joins TRBV6-4 to TRBJ1-5; the D gene is possibly TRBD1 (6 bases). V lost 5 bases to trimming and J lost 11 bases, with 19 bases between them. CDR1 is MRHNA, CDR2 SNTAGT, per germline. The CDR3 spans 14 residues.

CDR3 coding DNA: TGCGCCAGCAGCCAAACTGATAGCGGGGGGGAGCATGAGCAGTTCTTC. Translated: CASSQTDSGGEHEQFF. V and J are TRBV4-1 and TRBJ2-1; 11 nucleotides match TRBD2. The junction had 8 bases not matched to a gene; V was cut back by 2 bases and J by 8 bases. CDR1 MGHRA and CDR2 YSYEKL come from the germline V gene. The CDR3 runs to 16 residues.

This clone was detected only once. This chain's CDR3 is CASGLLGQDYGYTF. CDR3 nucleotides: TGTGCTAGTGGTTTGTTGGGCCAGGACTATGGCTACACCTTC. The chain employs TRBV12-5 and TRBJ1-2; no reliable D call. CDR1 and CDR2 from the germline V gene are LGHNT and FRNRAP. Trimming left V 2 bases short and J 3 bases short, with 10 bases between. This CDR3 region has 14 residues.

This chain's CDR3 is CASSLSGELSGNTIYF. For the CDR3, the DNA is TGTGCCAGCAGCTTGTCGGGGGAACTCTCTGGAAACACCATATATTTT. The chain couples TRBV5-6 to TRBJ1-3; a possible D gene is TRBD1 (5 bases). V was clipped by 1 base and J by 0 bases, with 11 bases between them. CDR3 length equals 16 residues. The V gene's germline CDR1 is SGHDT and CDR2 YYEEEE.

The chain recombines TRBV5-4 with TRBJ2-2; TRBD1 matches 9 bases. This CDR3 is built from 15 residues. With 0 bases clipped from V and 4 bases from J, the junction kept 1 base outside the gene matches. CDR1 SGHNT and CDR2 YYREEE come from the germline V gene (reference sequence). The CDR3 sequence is CASSLDRGPTGELFF. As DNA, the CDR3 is TGTGCCAGCAGCTTGGACAGGGGGCCCACCGGGGAGCTGTTTTTT. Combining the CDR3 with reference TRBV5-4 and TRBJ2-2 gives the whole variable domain ETGVTQSPTHLIKTRGQQVTLRCSSQSGHNTVSWYQQALGQGPQFIFQYYREEENGRGNFPPRFSGLQFPNYSSELNVNALELDDSALYLCASSLDRGPTGELFFGEGSRLTVL.

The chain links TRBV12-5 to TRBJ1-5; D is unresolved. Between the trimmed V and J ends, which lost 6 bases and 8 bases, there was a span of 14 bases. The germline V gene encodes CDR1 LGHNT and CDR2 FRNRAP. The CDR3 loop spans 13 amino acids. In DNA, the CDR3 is TGTGCTAGTGGACCCGAACCGGCCAAGCCCCAGCATTTT. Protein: CASGPEPAKPQHF.

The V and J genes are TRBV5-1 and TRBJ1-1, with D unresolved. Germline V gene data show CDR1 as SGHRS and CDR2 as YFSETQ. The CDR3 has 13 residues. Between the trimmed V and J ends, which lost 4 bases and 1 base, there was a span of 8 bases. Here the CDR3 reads CASSQTGNTEAFF. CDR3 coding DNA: TGCGCCAGCAGCCAGACGGGGAACACTGAAGCTTTCTTT.

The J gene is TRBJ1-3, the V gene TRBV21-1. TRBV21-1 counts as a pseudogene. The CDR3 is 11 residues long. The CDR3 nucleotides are TGTGCCAGCAGCGACGGAAACACCATATATTTT. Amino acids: CASSDGNTIYF.